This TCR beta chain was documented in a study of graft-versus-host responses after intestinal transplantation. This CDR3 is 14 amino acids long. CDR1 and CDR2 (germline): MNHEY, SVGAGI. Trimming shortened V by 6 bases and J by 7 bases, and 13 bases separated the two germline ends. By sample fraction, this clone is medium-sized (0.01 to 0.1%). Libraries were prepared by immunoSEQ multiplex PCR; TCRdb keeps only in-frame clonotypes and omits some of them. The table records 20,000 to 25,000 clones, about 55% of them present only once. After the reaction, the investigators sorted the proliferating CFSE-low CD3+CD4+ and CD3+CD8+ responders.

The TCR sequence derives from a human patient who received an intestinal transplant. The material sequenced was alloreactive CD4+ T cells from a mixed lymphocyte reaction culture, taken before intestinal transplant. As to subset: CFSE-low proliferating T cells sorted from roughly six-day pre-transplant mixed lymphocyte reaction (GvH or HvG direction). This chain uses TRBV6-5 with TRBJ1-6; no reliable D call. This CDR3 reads CASSLILENSPLHF. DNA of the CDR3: TGTGCCAGCAGCCTTATCCTCGAGAATTCACCCCTCCACTTT.